The TCR beta chain under discussion was sequenced for a study of blood T cell repertoires in COVID-19. Here immunoSEQ multiplex PCR was the method, and the copy in TCRdb shows in-frame clones only, minus some. The sample consists of some 82,000 clones, 80% to 85% of them appearing once. The germline V and J ends were trimmed by 2 bases and 2 bases, with 12 bases remaining between them. The CDR3 has 15 residues. CDR1 and CDR2 (germline): MDHEN, SYDVKM. This sequence originates from a man aged 80 or over with acute or convalescent COVID-19. The source material was peripheral blood. The rearrangement links TRBV28 to TRBJ1-2, with D possibly matching TRBD1 (5 bases). In DNA, the CDR3 is TGTGCCAGCAGTTTAGAAGGGGCTGGGAACTATGGCTACACCTTC. Its translation: CASSLEGAGNYGYTF.